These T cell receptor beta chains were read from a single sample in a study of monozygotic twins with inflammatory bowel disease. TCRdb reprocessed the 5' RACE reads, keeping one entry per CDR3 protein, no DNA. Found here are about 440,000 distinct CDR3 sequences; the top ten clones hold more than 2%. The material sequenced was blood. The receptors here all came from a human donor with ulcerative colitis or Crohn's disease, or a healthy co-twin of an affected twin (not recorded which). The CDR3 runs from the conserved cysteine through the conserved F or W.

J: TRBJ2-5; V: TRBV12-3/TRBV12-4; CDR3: CASSWGTSGSQGETQYF
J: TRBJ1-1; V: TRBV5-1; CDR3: CASSLALTGTEAFF
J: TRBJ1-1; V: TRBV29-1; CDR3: CSVAGINTEAFF
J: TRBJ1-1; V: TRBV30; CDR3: CARKDASGFNTEAFF
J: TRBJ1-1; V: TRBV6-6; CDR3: CASSYSKGTEAFF
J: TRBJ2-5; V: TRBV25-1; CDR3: CASSEKGREGETQYF
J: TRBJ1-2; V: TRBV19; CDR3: CASSMHHRVTNYGYTF
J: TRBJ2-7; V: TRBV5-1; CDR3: CASSSLNSPYEQYF
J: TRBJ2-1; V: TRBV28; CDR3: CASSRTSGSLEQFF
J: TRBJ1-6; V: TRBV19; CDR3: CASTGGNSPLHF
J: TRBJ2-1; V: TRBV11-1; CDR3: CASSLYWLAGAYNEQFF
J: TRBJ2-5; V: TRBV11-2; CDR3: CASSLERRTGETQYF
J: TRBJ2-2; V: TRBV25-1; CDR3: CASSGTGIANTGELFF
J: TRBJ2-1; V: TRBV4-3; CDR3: CASSQDRWEGSNEQFF
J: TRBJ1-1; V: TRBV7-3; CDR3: CASSWGTNTEAFF
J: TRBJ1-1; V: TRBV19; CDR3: CASSPKGRNGEAFF
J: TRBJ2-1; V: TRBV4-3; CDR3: CASSQERDLTYNEQFF
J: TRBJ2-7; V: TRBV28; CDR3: CASSLNGLGEQYF
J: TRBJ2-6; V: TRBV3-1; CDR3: CASSPSPGTGTGANVLTF
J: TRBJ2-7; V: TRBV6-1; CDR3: CASSGRDSTYEQYF